What follows are 32 T cell receptor beta chains derived from one specimen sequenced in a study of T cell repertoires in cytomegalovirus infection. TCRdb itself ran the reads through MiXCR, one entry per CDR3 protein. The sample contains around 440,000 distinct CDR3 sequences, roughly 12% of which appear only once. Input material: PBMCs. The receptor source for this set is a human donor in good health (CMV status not recorded). Some clones in this sample may be carry-over from other donors' samples.

This clonotype has at least ten counts. The V and J genes are TRBV11-2 and TRBJ2-1; D might be TRBD2 (5 bases). Germline CDR1 and CDR2: SGHAT and FQNNGV. CDR3 length: 15 residues. Trimming removed 2 bases at V and 6 bases at J, with 14 bases between. This chain's CDR3 is CASSLRGEWGNEQFF. Written as DNA, the CDR3 is TGTGCCAGCAGCTTACGGGGTGAGTGGGGCAATGAGCAGTTCTTC.

This clonotype was seen many times. V is TRBV6-1 and J is TRBJ2-3; the match to TRBD2 covers 7 bases. This CDR3 has 14 amino acids. Per germline, CDR1 MNHNS and CDR2 SASEGT. V lost 1 base and J lost 4; bases outside the gene matches: 2. The CDR3, as DNA: TGTGCCAGCAGTGAAGGGGGGGGACCAGATACGCAGTATTTT. Amino acid sequence: CASSEGGGPDTQYF.

The chain is built from TRBV20-1 and TRBJ2-7; TRBD2 matches 11 bases. The CDR3 extends over 18 amino acids. Germline assignment: CDR1 DFQATT and CDR2 SNEGSKA (reference sequence). Trimming took 0 bases from V and 2 from J; bases not matched to a gene: 12. The CDR3 region is CSARDGGGLADPPYEQYF. CDR3 bases: TGCAGTGCTAGAGATGGGGGGGGACTAGCGGATCCTCCCTACGAGCAGTACTTC.

The chain carries TRBV5-5 and TRBJ2-1; 10 nucleotides agree with TRBD2. This CDR3 contains 15 residues. V dropped 6 bases and J dropped 7; count of bases not matched to a gene: 10. CDR1 is SGHKS and CDR2 is YYEKEE in the germline V gene (reference sequence). The CDR3 region is CASTLGLAFKNEQFF. CDR3 bases: TGTGCCAGCACCCTGGGACTAGCGTTTAAGAATGAGCAGTTCTTC.

This clonotype has at least ten counts. This rearrangement joins TRBV11-2 to TRBJ2-1, with TRBD1 matching over 7 bases. This CDR3 is built from 15 residues. The junction had 4 bases not matched to a gene; V was cut back by 0 bases and J by 5 bases. Germline CDR1 and CDR2: SGHAT and FQNNGV. This CDR3 is CASSLDTGAHNEQFF. The CDR3 nucleotides read TGTGCCAGCAGCTTAGACACAGGGGCCCACAATGAGCAGTTCTTC.

This clonotype showed up just a few times. The rearrangement links TRBV7-3 to TRBJ2-7, with 9 bases fitting TRBD2. V was pared by 5 bases and J by 5 bases, with 19 bases of the junction left unmatched. CDR3 length: 18 amino acids. Germline CDR1 reads SGHTA; CDR2 reads FQGTGA. The CDR3 sequence: CASSRAGIAGVGSNEQYF. The CDR3 DNA sequence: TGTGCCAGCAGCCGCGCCGGGATAGCGGGAGTAGGTTCCAACGAGCAGTACTTC.

This clonotype was seen more than once but under ten times. The J gene is TRBJ2-3, the V gene TRBV6-1, with D possibly being TRBD1 (6 bases). Germline-derived CDR1 and CDR2 are MNHNS and SASEGT. The CDR3 consists of 14 residues. V was clipped by 7 bases and J by 0 bases, with 11 bases between them. DNA for the CDR3: TGTGCCAGCACAGGGGTAGTTAGCACAGATACGCAGTATTTT. Its translation: CASTGVVSTDTQYF.

There are a few counts of this clonotype. V gene TRBV7-8 combines with J gene TRBJ2-1; D may be TRBD1 (6 bases). The CDR3 sequence is 15 residues long. CDR1 SGHVS and CDR2 FQNEAQ come from the germline V gene. V shed 5 bases and J shed 1 base, with 12 bases lying between them. CDR3 in DNA: TGTGCCAGCAGCCTCCAGGGGTGGTCCTACAATGAGCAGTTCTTC. Its protein product is CASSLQGWSYNEQFF.

This clonotype was found a few times. V usage is TRBV7-9 and J usage is TRBJ2-2; 9 bases are shared with TRBD1. Per the germline V gene, CDR1 is SEHNR and CDR2 is FQNEAQ (reference sequence). This CDR3 is built from 16 residues. The J segment lost 4 bases and the V segment lost 5 bases, leaving 8 bases of the junction unmatched. The CDR3 reads CASSQRDRAATGELFF. The CDR3 nucleotides are TGTGCCAGCAGCCAACGGGACAGGGCTGCCACCGGGGAGCTGTTTTTT. Using reference TRBV7-9 and TRBJ2-2 for the parts outside the CDR3, the full variable domain is DTGVSQNPRHKITKRGQNVTFRCDPISEHNRLYWYRQTLGQGPEFLTYFQNEAQLEKSRLLSDRFSAERPKGSFSTLEIQRTEQGDSAMYLCASSQRDRAATGELFFGEGSRLTVL.

This clonotype came up a few times. This sequence joins TRBV5-6 and TRBJ1-4, with 7 bases lining up with TRBD1. This CDR3 is 15 amino acids long. Germline V CDR1 and CDR2: SGHDT, YYEEEE. V trimming: 3 bases; J trimming: 5 bases; junction bases outside the gene matches: 7. The CDR3 region is CASSSRQGRNEKLFF. The CDR3 DNA follows: TGTGCCAGCAGCTCCCGACAGGGCCGCAATGAAAAACTGTTTTTT.

The V and J genes are TRBV23-1 and TRBJ1-5; D ambiguous. TRBV23-1 counts as an open reading frame of uncertain function. The CDR3 is 9 amino acids. The ends were cut back, 6 bases at V and 7 bases at J, with 1 base in the middle. The CDR3 DNA reads as TGCGCCAGCAGGCAGCCCCAGCATTTT. It specifies CASRQPQHF.

At least ten counts were recorded for this clonotype. This chain uses TRBV5-1 with TRBJ2-5, with D perhaps matching TRBD2 (6 bases). The CDR3 consists of 13 residues. Trimming removed 0 bases at V and 5 bases at J, with 8 bases between. Germline CDR1 is SGHRS and CDR2 is YFSETQ. The CDR3 DNA sequence: TGCGCCAGCAGCTTGGTGGAGGGGGAGACCCAGTACTTC. Protein sequence: CASSLVEGETQYF.

This clonotype was seen repeatedly, ten times or more. The V and J genes are TRBV7-2 and TRBJ2-7; 7 nucleotides line up with TRBD2. Germline lookup yields CDR1 SGHTA and CDR2 FQGNSA. There are 15 residues in the CDR3. V lost 1 base and J lost 4; bases outside the gene matches: 7. The CDR3 region has the DNA TGTGCCAGCAGCTTAGAGGGAGGGCCACAGTACGAGCAGTACTTC. As protein: CASSLEGGPQYEQYF.

This clonotype has a count of ten or more. The chain recombines TRBV28 with TRBJ2-7, with TRBD1 matching over 9 bases. Per the germline V gene, CDR1 is MDHEN and CDR2 is SYDVKM. V shed 6 bases, J shed 3 bases, and the junction held 6 bases outside the gene matches. The CDR3 is 14 residues long. CDR3 sequence (DNA): TGTGCCAGCAGACCCGGGACAGGGAACTACGAGCAGTACTTC. This translates into CASRPGTGNYEQYF. Full variable domain (outside the CDR3, taken from reference TRBV28 and TRBJ2-7): DVKVTQSSRYLVKRTGEKVFLECVQDMDHENMFWYRQDPGLGLRLIYFSYDVKMKEKGDIPEGYSVSREKKERFSLILESASTNQTSMYLCASRPGTGNYEQYFGPGTRLTVT.

The sample holds many counts of this clonotype. The chain links TRBV27 to TRBJ2-7; the match to TRBD2 covers 9 bases. Germline values: CDR1 MNHEY, CDR2 SMNVEV (reference sequence). The CDR3 sequence is 14 residues long. With V trimmed by 4 bases and J by 7 bases, 8 bases remained unmatched. CDR3 loop: CASSWTSEAGEQYF. The CDR3 bases are TGTGCCAGCAGTTGGACTAGCGAGGCGGGTGAGCAGTACTTC.

At least ten counts were recorded for this clonotype. This rearrangement joins TRBV18 to TRBJ2-3; maybe TRBD1 (5 bases). Trimming shortened V by 1 base and J by 2 bases, and 10 bases separated the two germline ends. The V gene's germline CDR1 is KGHSH and CDR2 LQKENI. This CDR3 region has 15 residues. CDR3 bases: TGTGCCAGCTCACCACAGGGGTCGTTCACAGATACGCAGTATTTT. Translation: CASSPQGSFTDTQYF.

This chain connects TRBV6-2 or TRBV6-3 to TRBJ2-7, with 8 positions matching TRBD1. Germline V gene lookup returns CDR1 MNHEY and CDR2 SVGEGT. This CDR3 is built from 17 residues. With 0 bases clipped from V and 9 bases from J, the junction kept 16 bases outside the gene matches. This CDR3 reads CASSYSLGTGSRLVQYF. For the CDR3, the DNA is TGTGCCAGCAGTTACTCTCTAGGGACAGGTAGCCGGCTCGTGCAGTACTTC.

This clonotype came up many times. The chain joins TRBV20-1 to TRBJ2-7; the match to TRBD1 covers 9 bases. The CDR3 totals 13 residues. Germline CDR1 reads DFQATT; CDR2 reads SNEGSKA (reference sequence). V was pared by 5 bases and J by 6 bases, with 8 bases of the junction left unmatched. The CDR3 loop is CSALRDRASEQYF. The CDR3 DNA follows: TGCAGTGCTCTCCGGGACAGGGCCAGCGAGCAGTACTTC.

This clonotype came up many times. V is TRBV12-3 or TRBV12-4 and J is TRBJ2-7; the D gene is possibly TRBD1 (5 bases). The CDR3 length is 14 residues. Between the trimmed V and J ends, which lost 8 bases and 2 bases, there was a span of 16 bases. CDR3 DNA: TGTGCCAGCCTCAGGGTCCCGGGCACCTACGAGCAGTACTTC. This translates into CASLRVPGTYEQYF.

The V and J genes are TRBV29-1 and TRBJ2-1; D is possibly TRBD2 (5 bases). The CDR3 totals 13 residues. Germline CDR1 SQVTM, CDR2 ANQGSEA. Trimming left V 7 bases short and J 10 bases short, with 20 bases between. DNA of the CDR3: TGCAGCGCCCTGAGGGCCGGAAGAGGGGAGCAGTTCTTC. It specifies CSALRAGRGEQFF.

The chain recombines TRBV6-1 with TRBJ1-2; no firm D call. The CDR3 spans 13 residues. The germline gives CDR1 MNHNS, CDR2 SASEGT. V was clipped by 8 bases and J by 3 bases, with 13 bases between them. CDR3 amino acids: CASQEGSYYGYTF. CDR3 DNA: TGTGCCAGCCAGGAAGGGTCCTACTATGGCTACACCTTC.

This sequence joins TRBV2 and TRBJ1-4; TRBD1 matches 7 bases. The germline V gene encodes CDR1 SNHLY and CDR2 FYNNEI. The CDR3 contains 15 residues. V was pared by 6 bases and J by 3 bases, with 7 bases of the junction left unmatched. CDR3 protein: CASREGQSSNEKLFF. As DNA, the CDR3 is TGTGCCAGCAGAGAGGGACAGTCTTCTAATGAAAAACTGTTTTTT.

This clonotype has only a few counts. The V and J genes are TRBV7-9 and TRBJ2-1; no firm D call. Germline lookup yields CDR1 SEHNR and CDR2 FQNEAQ (reference sequence). Trimming pared 2 bases from V and 2 bases from J, leaving 10 bases between. The CDR3 is 15 residues long. The CDR3 nucleotides are TGTGCCAGCAGCTTATCAGAAACGGCCTACAATGAGCAGTTCTTC. Protein sequence: CASSLSETAYNEQFF.

The rearrangement uses TRBV20-1 and TRBJ2-7, with D tentatively TRBD1 (6 bases). The CDR3 spans 13 residues. The germline gives CDR1 DFQATT, CDR2 SNEGSKA (reference sequence). Trimming took 4 bases from V and 4 from J, leaving 14 bases between them. The DNA of the CDR3 is TGCAGTGCTATCACAGGGAACCCTTACGAGCAGTACTTC. This gives the protein CSAITGNPYEQYF.

This clonotype was seen at least ten times. The rearrangement joins TRBV10-3 to TRBJ1-2, with D possibly being TRBD1 (5 bases). Germline V gene lookup returns CDR1 ENHRY and CDR2 SYGVKD. Trimming took off 3 bases at V and 0 bases at J, with 11 bases between the two ends. The CDR3 spans 15 residues. The CDR3 nucleotides read TGTGCCATCAGTGAAGGGGCAGCAGCTAACTATGGCTACACCTTC. It encodes CAISEGAAANYGYTF.

The chain links TRBV10-3 to TRBJ2-1; TRBD2 agrees at 11 bases. Germline CDR1 reads ENHRY; CDR2 reads SYGVKD. V lost 3 bases and J lost 7; bases outside the gene matches: 8. The CDR3 is made up of 16 amino acids. The CDR3 is CAISEGGVAGGNEQFF. CDR3 sequence (DNA): TGTGCCATCAGTGAAGGTGGGGTAGCGGGGGGGAATGAGCAGTTCTTC.

This clonotype was seen only a few times. The chain uses TRBV7-3 and TRBJ2-6; no firm D call. V was shortened by 6 bases and J by 3 bases, with 6 bases between the two germline ends. The CDR3 runs 13 residues. The germline V gene encodes CDR1 SGHTA and CDR2 FQGTGA. DNA for the CDR3: TGTGCCAGCAGTACCGTTGGGGCCAACGTCCTGACTTTC. Protein: CASSTVGANVLTF.

The CDR3 spells CSVLDGSYEQYF. DNA of the CDR3: TGCAGCGTCTTGGACGGATCCTACGAGCAGTACTTC. This chain uses TRBV29-1 with TRBJ2-7; no reliable D call. CDR3 length: 12 residues. V shed 6 bases and J shed 1 base, with 10 bases lying between them. Germline values: CDR1 SQVTM, CDR2 ANQGSEA.

The chain is built from TRBV25-1 and TRBJ2-5; a weak D match, TRBD2 (5 bases). This CDR3 has 14 amino acids. V lost 1 base and J 1 base, leaving 7 bases between the germline ends. Per the germline V gene, CDR1 is MGHDK and CDR2 is SYGVNS. In DNA form, the CDR3 reads TGTGCCAGCAGTGAATTGAGCGGCCAAGAGACCCAGTACTTC. Amino acids: CASSELSGQETQYF.

This clonotype has a count of ten or more. V is TRBV19 and J is TRBJ2-2, with D unresolved. Trimming took 7 bases from V and 0 from J, leaving 18 bases between them. CDR3 size: 17 residues. Germline lookup yields CDR1 LNHDA and CDR2 SQIVND (reference sequence). Here the CDR3 DNA reads TGTGCCAGTATTCCATCCGGAGAGAGACCGAACACCGGGGAGCTGTTTTTT. Translating it yields CASIPSGERPNTGELFF.

About this clonotype itself: A much larger clone differs by one base, so this may be a read error. This rearrangement joins TRBV23-1 to TRBJ2-4, with D unclear. TRBV23-1 is an ORF, with its function uncertain. This CDR3 contains 14 residues. Here the CDR3 reads CASSPVIAKNTQYF. In DNA form, the CDR3 reads TGCGCCAGCAGTCCGGTTATAGCCAAAAACACTCAGTACTTC.

The chain couples TRBV6-1 to TRBJ1-1, with D perhaps matching TRBD1 (5 bases). The length of the CDR3 is 12 residues. Germline assignment: CDR1 MNHNS and CDR2 SASEGT. The V gene lost 8 bases and the J gene lost 4 bases, with 11 bases spanning the gap. The CDR3 region is CASQTGGTEAFF. CDR3 nucleotide sequence: TGTGCCAGCCAAACAGGAGGCACTGAAGCTTTCTTT.